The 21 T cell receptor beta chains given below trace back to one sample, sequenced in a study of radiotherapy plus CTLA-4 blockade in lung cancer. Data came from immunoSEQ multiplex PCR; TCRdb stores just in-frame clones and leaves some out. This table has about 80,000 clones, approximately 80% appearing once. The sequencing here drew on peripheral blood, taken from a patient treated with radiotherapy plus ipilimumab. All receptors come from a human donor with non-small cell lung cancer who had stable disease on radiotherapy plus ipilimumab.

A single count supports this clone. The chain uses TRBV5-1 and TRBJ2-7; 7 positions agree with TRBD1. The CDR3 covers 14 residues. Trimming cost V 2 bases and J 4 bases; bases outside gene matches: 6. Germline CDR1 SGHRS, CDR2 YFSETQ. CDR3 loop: CASSLQGCGYEQYF. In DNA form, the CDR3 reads TGCGCCAGCAGCTTACAGGGGTGTGGGTACGAGCAGTACTTC. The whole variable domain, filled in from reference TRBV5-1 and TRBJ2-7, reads KAGVTQTPRYLIKTRGQQVTLSCSPISGHRSVSWYQQTPGQGLQFLFEYFSETQRNKGNFPGRFSGRQFSNSRSEMNVSTLELGDSALYLCASSLQGCGYEQYFGPGTRLTVT.

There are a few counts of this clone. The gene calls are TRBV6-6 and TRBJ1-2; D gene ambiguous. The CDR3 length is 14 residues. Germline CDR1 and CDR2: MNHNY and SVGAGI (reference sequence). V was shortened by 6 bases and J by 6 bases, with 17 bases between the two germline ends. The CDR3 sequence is CASSFRSQGDGYTF. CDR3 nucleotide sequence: TGTGCCAGCAGCTTTCGGTCCCAAGGAGATGGCTACACCTTC.

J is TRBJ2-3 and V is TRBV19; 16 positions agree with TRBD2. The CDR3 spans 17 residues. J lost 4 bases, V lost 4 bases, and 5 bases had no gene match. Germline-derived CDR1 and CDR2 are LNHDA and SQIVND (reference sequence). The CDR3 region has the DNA TGTGCCAGTAGTACTCCGGGACTAGCGGGGGGGGCAGATACGCAGTATTTT. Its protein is CASSTPGLAGGADTQYF.

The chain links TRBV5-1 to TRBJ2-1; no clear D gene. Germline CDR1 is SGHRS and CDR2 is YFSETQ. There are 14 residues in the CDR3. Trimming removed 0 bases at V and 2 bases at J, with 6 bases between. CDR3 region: CASSLGQTYNEQFF. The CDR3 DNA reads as TGCGCCAGCAGCTTGGGGCAGACCTACAATGAGCAGTTCTTC.

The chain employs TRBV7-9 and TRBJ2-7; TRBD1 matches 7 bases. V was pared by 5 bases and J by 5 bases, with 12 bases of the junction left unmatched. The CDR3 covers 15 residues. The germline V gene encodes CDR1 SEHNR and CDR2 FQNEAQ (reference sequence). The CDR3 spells CASSKTGSSLHEQYF. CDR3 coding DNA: TGTGCCAGCAGCAAGACAGGGTCAAGTCTTCACGAGCAGTACTTC.

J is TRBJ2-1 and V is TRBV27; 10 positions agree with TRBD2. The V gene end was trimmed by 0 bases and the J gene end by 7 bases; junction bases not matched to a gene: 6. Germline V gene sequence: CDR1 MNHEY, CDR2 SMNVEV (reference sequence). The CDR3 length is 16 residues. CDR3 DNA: TGTGCCAGCAGTTTATCAGAGCGGGGGGGCCATAATGAGCAGTTCTTC. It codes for CASSLSERGGHNEQFF.

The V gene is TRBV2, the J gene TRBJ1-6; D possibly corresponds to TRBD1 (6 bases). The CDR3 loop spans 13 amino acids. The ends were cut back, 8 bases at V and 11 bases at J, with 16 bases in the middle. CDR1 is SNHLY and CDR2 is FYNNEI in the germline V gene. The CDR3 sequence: CASAPGGAAPLHF. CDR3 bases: TGTGCCAGCGCACCCGGGGGCGCGGCACCCCTCCACTTT.

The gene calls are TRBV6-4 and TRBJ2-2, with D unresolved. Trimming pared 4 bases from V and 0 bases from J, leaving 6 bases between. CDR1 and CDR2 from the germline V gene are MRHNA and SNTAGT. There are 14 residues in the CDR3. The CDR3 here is CASSAEPNTGELFF. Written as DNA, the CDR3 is TGTGCCAGCAGTGCGGAGCCGAACACCGGGGAGCTGTTTTTT.

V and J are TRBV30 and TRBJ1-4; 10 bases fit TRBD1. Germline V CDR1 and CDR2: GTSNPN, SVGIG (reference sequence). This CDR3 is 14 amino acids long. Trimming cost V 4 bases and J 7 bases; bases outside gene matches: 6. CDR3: CAWTRDRGGEKLFF. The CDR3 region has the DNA TGTGCCTGGACCCGGGACAGGGGAGGTGAAAAACTGTTTTTT.

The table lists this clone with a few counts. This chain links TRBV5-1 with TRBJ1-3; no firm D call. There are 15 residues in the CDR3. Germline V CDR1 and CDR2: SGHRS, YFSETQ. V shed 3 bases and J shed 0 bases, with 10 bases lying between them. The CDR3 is CASSSAPLSGNTIYF. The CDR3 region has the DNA TGCGCCAGCAGCTCGGCCCCGCTCTCTGGAAACACCATATATTTT.

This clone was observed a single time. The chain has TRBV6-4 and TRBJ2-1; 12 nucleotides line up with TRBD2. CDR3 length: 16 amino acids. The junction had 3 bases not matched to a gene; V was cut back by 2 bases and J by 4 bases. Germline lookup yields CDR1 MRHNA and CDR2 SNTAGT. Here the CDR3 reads CASSDLAGGKYNEQFF. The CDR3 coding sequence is TGTGCCAGCAGTGACCTAGCGGGAGGGAAGTACAATGAGCAGTTCTTC.

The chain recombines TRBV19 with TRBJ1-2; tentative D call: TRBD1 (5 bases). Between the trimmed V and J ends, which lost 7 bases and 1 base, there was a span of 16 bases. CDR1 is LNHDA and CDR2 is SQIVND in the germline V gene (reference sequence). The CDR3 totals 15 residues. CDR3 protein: CASTPSGQGNYGYTF. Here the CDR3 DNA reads TGTGCCAGTACTCCTTCGGGGCAGGGTAACTATGGCTACACCTTC.

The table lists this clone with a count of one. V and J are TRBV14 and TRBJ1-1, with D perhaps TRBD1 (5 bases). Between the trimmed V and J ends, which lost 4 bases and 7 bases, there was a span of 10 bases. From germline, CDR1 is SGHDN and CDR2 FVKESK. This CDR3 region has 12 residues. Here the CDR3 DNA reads TGTGCCAGCAGCCGGCCAGGGCTTGAAGCTTTCTTT. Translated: CASSRPGLEAFF.

The CDR3 coding sequence is TGTGCCAGCAGAAAGGACAGCCAATTCTTCTCACCCCTCCACTTT. Translating gives CASRKDSQFFSPLHF. V usage is TRBV6-1 and J usage is TRBJ1-6; TRBD1 is a possible D gene (6 bases). Between the trimmed V and J ends, which lost 6 bases and 10 bases, there was a span of 19 bases. Germline CDR1 reads MNHNS; CDR2 reads SASEGT. CDR3 length: 15 residues.

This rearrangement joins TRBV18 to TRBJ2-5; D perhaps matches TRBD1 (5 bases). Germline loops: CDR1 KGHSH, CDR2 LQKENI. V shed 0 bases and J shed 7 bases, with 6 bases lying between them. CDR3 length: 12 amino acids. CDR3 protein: CASSPPQGTQYF. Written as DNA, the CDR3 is TGTGCCAGCTCACCACCGCAGGGGACCCAGTACTTC.

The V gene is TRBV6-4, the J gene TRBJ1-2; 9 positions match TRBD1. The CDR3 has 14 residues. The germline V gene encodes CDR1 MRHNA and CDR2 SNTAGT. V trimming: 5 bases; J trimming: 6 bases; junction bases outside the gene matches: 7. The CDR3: CASSPQTGGNGYTF. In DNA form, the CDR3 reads TGTGCCAGCAGTCCGCAGACAGGGGGAAATGGCTACACCTTC.

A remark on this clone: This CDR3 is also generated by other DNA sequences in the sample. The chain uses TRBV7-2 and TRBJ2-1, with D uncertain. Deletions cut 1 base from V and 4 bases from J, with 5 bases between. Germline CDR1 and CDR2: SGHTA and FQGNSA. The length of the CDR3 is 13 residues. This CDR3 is CASSLGLYNEQFF. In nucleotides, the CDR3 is TGTGCCAGCAGCTTAGGTCTGTACAATGAGCAGTTCTTC.

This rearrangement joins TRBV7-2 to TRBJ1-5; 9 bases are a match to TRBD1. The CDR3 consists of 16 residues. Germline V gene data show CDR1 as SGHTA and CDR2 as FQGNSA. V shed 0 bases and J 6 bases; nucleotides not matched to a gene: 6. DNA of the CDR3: TGTGCCAGCAGCTTAGCCGGGACAGGGATAAGTCAGCCCCAGCATTTT. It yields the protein CASSLAGTGISQPQHF.

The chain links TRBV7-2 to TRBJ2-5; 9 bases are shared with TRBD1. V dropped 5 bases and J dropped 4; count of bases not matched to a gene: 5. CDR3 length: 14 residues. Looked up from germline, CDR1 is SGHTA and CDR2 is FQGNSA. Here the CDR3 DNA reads TGTGCCAGCAGCAAGGACAGGGGAGGAGAGACCCAGTACTTC. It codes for CASSKDRGGETQYF. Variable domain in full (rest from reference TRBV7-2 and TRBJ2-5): GAGVSQSPSNKVTEKGKDVELRCDPISGHTALYWYRQSLGQGLEFLIYFQGNSAPDKSGLPSDRFSAERTGGSVSTLTIQRTQQEDSAVYLCASSKDRGGETQYFGPGTRLLVL.

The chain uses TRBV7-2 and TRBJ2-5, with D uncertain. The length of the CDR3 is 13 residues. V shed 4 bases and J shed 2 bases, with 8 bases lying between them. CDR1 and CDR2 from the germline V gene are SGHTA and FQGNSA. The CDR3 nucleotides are TGTGCCAGCAGCTCTTTCATACAAGAGACCCAGTACTTC. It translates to CASSSFIQETQYF. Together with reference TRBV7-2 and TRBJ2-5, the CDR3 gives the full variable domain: GAGVSQSPSNKVTEKGKDVELRCDPISGHTALYWYRQSLGQGLEFLIYFQGNSAPDKSGLPSDRFSAERTGGSVSTLTIQRTQQEDSAVYLCASSSFIQETQYFGPGTRLLVL.

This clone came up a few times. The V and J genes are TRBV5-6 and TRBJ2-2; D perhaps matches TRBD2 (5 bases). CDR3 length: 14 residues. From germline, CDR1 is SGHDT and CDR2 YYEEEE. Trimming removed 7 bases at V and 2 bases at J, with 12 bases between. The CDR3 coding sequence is TGTGCCAGCCGTCGGACGGGAAACACCGGGGAGCTGTTTTTT. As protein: CASRRTGNTGELFF.